Below, one T cell receptor beta chain is given with its context. Its antigen is as yet unknown. The CDR3 length is 12 residues. V was trimmed by 3 bases and J by 10 bases, leaving 13 bases between them. Germline V gene data show CDR1 as GTSNPN and CDR2 as SVGIG (reference sequence). This specimen comes from a study of long-term antiretroviral therapy in people with HIV. Version v3.0 of the immunoSEQ assay ran at survey level. The sequencing target was 40,000-50,000 T-cell genomes per sample. Measured with immunoSEQ multiplex PCR; TCRdb has only the in-frame clones, and not every one. The sample has around 13,000 clones, roughly four fifths seen once. The cryopreserved samples used held roughly 0.9-11 million PBMC prior to extraction of DNA. Study-wide points: ART adherence, viral resistance and therapy changes went unrecorded. Pre-ART clonal expansions dominated every time point's repertoire.

The sequenced sample was unsorted PBMCs, obtained 0.5 years before starting antiretroviral therapy. This TCR was recovered from a woman in her 40s with HIV. This chain uses TRBV30 with TRBJ2-1; D remains ambiguous. The CDR3 DNA reads as TGTGCCTGGAGGGGGATAGGGTTAGAGCAGTTCTTC. It codes for CAWRGIGLEQFF.